These 2 T cell receptor beta chains originate from one sample sequenced in a study of blood T cell repertoires in COVID-19. TCRdb's copy holds only in-frame clones and misses some; the assay was immunoSEQ multiplex PCR. Of approximately 37,000 clones listed, more than 90% were seen once; the top ten hold 5.5%. Sequencing was carried out using peripheral blood. Every receptor here comes from a woman older than 75 with acute or convalescent COVID-19.

The rearrangement uses TRBV19 and TRBJ1-2; D is undetermined. The length of the CDR3 is 15 residues. Trimming removed 0 bases at V and 8 bases at J, with 16 bases between. Germline V CDR1 and CDR2: LNHDA, SQIVND (reference sequence). The CDR3 bases are TGTGCCAGTAGTATAGAGGCCGGAATTCGGCGGGGCTACACCTTC. This encodes CASSIEAGIRRGYTF.

This clone was counted a few times. This chain connects TRBV4-1 to TRBJ2-7; a possible D gene is TRBD1 (6 bases). This CDR3 is built from 15 residues. V lost 2 bases to trimming and J lost 7 bases, with 18 bases between them. CDR1 and CDR2 (germline): MGHRA, YSYEKL. The CDR3 DNA sequence: TGCGCCAGCAGCCAACTCACTACAGGGAGCAGGGAGCAGTACTTC. Encoded protein: CASSQLTTGSREQYF.